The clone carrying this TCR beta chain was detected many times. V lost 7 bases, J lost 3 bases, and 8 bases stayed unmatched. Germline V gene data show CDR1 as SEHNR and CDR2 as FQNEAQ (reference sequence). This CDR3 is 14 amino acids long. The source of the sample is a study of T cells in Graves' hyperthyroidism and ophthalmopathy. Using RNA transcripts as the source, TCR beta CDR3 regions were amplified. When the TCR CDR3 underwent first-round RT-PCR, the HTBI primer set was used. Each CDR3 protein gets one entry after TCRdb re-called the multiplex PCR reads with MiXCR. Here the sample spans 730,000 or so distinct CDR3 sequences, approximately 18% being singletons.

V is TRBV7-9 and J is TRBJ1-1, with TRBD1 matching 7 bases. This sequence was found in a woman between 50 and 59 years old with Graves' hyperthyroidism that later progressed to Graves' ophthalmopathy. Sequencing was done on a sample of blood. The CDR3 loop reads CASTRGEGDTEAFF. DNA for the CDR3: TGTGCCAGCACCAGGGGGGAGGGCGACACTGAAGCTTTCTTT.